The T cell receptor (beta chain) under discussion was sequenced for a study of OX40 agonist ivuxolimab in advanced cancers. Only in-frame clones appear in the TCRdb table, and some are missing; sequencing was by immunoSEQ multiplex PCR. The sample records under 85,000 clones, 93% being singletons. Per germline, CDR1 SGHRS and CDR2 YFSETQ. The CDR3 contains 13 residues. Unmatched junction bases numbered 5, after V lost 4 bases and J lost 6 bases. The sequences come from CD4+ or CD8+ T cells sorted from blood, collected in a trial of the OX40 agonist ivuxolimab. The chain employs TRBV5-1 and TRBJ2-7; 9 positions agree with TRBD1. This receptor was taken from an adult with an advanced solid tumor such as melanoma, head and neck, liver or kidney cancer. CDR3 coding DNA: TGCGCCAGCAGCAGGACAGGGGCTCGCGAGCAGTACTTC. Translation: CASSRTGAREQYF.